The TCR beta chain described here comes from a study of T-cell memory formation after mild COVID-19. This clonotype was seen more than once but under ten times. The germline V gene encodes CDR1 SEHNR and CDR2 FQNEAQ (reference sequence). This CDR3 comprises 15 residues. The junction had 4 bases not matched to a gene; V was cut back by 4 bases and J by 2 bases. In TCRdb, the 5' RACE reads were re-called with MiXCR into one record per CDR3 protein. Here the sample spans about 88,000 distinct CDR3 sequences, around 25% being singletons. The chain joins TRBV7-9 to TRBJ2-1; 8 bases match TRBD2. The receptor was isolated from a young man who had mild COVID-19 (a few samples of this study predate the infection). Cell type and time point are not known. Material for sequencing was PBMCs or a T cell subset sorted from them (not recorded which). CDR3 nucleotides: TGTGCCAGCAGCTCAGATAGCGGGACCTACAATGAGCAGTTCTTC. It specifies CASSSDSGTYNEQFF.